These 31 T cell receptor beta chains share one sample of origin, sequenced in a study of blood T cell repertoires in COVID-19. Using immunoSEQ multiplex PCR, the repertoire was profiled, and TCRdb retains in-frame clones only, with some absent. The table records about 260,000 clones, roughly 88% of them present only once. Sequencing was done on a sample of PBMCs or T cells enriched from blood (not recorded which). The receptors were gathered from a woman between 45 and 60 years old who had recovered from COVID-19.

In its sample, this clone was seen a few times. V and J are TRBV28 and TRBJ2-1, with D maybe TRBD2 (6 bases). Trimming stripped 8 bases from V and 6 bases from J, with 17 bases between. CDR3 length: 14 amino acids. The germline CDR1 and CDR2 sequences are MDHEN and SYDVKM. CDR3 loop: CASGRGGRSNEQFF. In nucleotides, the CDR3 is TGTGCCAGCGGGCGGGGCGGAAGATCCAATGAGCAGTTCTTC.

The DNA for the CDR3 is TGTGCCAGCAGCTGGCTAGCGGGAATTGAGCAGTTCTTC. Amino acids: CASSWLAGIEQFF. V usage is TRBV5-5 and J usage is TRBJ2-1; 9 nucleotides agree with TRBD2. CDR3 size: 13 residues. The V segment lost 3 bases and the J segment 9 bases; nucleotides outside the gene matches: 4. Germline-derived CDR1 and CDR2 are SGHKS and YYEKEE (reference sequence).

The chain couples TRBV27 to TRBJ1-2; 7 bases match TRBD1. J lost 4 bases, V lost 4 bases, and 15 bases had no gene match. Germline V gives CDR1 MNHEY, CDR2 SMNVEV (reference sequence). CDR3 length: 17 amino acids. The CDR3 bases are TGTGCCAGCAGTTCCCGCCCAGGGACAGCGGCTCGCTATGGCTACACCTTC. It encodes CASSSRPGTAARYGYTF.

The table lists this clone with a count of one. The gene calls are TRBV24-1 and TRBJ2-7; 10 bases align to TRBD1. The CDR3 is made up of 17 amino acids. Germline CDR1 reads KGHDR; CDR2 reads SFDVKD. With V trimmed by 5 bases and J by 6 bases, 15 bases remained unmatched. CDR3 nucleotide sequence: TGTGCCACCAGTGCCCCACCTGACAGGGGGCTACGGGCCGAGCAGTACTTC. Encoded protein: CATSAPPDRGLRAEQYF.

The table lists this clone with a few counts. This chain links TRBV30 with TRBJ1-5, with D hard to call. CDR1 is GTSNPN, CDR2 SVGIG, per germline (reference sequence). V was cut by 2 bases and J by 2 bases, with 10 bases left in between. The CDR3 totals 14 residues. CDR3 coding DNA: TGTGCCTGGAGTATTCGTGGGCGCAATCAGCCCCAGCATTTT. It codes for CAWSIRGRNQPQHF.

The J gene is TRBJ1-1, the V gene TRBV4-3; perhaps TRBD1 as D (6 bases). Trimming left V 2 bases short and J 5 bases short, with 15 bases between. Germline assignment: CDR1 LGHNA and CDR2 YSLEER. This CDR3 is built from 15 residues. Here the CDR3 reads CASSQQQGSKTEAFF. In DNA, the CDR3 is TGCGCCAGCAGCCAACAACAGGGAAGTAAGACTGAAGCTTTCTTT.

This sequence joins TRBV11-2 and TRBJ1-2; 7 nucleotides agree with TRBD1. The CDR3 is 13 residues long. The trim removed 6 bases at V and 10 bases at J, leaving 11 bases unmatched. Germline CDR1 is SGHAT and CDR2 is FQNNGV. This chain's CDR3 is CASRWGQLEDYTF. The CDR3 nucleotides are TGTGCCAGCAGGTGGGGACAGCTCGAGGACTACACCTTC.

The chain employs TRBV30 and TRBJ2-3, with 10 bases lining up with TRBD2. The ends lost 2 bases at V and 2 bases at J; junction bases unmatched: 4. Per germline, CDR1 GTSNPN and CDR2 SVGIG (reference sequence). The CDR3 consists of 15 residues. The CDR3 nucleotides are TGTGCCTGGAGTACTAGCGGGATAGTCACAGATACGCAGTATTTT. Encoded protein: CAWSTSGIVTDTQYF.

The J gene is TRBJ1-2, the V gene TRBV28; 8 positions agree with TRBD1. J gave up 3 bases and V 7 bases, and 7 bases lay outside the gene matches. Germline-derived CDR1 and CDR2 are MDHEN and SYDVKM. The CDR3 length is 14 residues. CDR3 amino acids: CASMATGDHYGYTF. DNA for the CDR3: TGTGCCAGCATGGCGACAGGGGACCACTATGGCTACACCTTC.

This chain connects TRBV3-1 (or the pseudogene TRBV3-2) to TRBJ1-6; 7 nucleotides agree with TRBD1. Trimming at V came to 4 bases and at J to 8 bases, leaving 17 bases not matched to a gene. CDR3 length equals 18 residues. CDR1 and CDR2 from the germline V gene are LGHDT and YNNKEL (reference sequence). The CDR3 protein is CASSPRLTTGLEDSPLHF. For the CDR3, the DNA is TGTGCCAGCAGCCCCCGCCTAACGACAGGGTTAGAGGATTCACCCCTCCACTTT.

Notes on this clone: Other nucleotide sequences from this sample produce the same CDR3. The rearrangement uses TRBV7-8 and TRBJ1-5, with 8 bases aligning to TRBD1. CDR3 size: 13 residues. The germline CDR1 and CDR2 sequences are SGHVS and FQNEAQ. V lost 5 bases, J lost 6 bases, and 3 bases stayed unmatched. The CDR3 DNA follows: TGTGCCAGCAGCCATGACAGGGGTCAGCCCCAGCATTTT. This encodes CASSHDRGQPQHF.

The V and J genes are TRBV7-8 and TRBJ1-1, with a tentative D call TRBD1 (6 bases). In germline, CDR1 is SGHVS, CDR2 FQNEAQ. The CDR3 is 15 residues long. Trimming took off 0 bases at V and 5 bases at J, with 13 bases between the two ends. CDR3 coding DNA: TGTGCCAGCAGCTTAGCGGTACAGGGAAGGACTGAAGCTTTCTTT. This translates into CASSLAVQGRTEAFF.

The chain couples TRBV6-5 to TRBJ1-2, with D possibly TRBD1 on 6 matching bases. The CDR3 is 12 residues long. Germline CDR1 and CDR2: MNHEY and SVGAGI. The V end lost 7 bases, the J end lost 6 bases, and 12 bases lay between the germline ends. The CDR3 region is CASNWDINGYTF. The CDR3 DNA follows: TGTGCCAGCAATTGGGACATTAATGGCTACACCTTC.

In DNA form, the CDR3 reads TGCAGCTCCCTGGGGGACAGGGAGACCCAGTACTTC. Its protein is CSSLGDRETQYF. V and J are TRBV29-1 and TRBJ2-5; 8 bases match TRBD1. J was trimmed by 5 bases and V by 8 bases; bases with no gene match: 7. Germline values: CDR1 SQVTM, CDR2 ANQGSEA. This CDR3 comprises 12 residues.

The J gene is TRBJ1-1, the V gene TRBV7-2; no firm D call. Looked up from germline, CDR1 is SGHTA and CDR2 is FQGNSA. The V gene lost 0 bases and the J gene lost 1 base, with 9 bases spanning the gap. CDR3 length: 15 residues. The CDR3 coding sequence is TGTGCCAGCAGCTTAGCTCGCACAGCGAACACTGAAGCTTTCTTT. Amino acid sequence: CASSLARTANTEAFF. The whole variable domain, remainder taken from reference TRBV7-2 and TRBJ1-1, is GAGVSQSPSNKVTEKGKDVELRCDPISGHTALYWYRQSLGQGLEFLIYFQGNSAPDKSGLPSDRFSAERTGGSVSTLTIQRTQQEDSAVYLCASSLARTANTEAFFGQGTRLTVV.

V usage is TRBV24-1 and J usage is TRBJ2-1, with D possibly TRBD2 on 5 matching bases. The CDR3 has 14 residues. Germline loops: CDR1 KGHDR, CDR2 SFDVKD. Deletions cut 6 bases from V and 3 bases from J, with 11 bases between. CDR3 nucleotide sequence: TGTGCCACCAGTTCTCCGGGGATCTACAATGAGCAGTTCTTC. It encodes CATSSPGIYNEQFF.

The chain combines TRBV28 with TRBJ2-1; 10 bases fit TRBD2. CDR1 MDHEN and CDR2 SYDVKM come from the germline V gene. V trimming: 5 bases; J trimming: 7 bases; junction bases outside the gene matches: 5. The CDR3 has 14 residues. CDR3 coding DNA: TGTGCCAGCAGTCTAGCGGGAGAGTCGAATGAGCAGTTCTTC. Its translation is CASSLAGESNEQFF.

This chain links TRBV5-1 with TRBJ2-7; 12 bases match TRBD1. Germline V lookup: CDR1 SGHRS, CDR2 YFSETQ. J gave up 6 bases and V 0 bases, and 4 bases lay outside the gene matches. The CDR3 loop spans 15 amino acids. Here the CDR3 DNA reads TGCGCCAGCAGCTTGGGAGGGACAGGGGGCATCGAGCAGTACTTC. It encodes CASSLGGTGGIEQYF.

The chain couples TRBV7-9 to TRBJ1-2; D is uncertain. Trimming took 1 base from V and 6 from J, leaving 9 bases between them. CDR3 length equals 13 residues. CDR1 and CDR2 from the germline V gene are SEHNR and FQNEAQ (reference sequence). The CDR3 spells CASSLVGVDGYTF. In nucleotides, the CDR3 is TGTGCCAGCAGCTTAGTGGGAGTTGATGGCTACACCTTC.

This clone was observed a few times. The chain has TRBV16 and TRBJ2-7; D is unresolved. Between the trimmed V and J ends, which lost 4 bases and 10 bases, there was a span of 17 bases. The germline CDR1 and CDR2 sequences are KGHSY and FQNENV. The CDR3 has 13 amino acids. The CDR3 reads CASSRAGSWPQYF. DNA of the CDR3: TGTGCCAGCAGCCGAGCCGGGTCCTGGCCACAGTACTTC. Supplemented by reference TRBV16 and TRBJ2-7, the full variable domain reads GEEVAQTPKHLVRGEGQKAKLYCAPIKGHSYVFWYQQVLKNEFKFLISFQNENVFDETGMPKERFSAKCLPNSPCSLEIQATKLEDSAVYFCASSRAGSWPQYFGPGTRLTVT.

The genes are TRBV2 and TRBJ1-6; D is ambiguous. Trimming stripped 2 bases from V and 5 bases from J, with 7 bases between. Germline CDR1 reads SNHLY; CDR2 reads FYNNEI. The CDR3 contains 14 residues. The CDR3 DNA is TGTGCCAGCAGTGAATGGTCAGATAATTCACCCCTCCACTTT. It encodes CASSEWSDNSPLHF. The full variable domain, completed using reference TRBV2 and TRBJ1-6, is EPEVTQTPSHQVTQMGQEVILRCVPISNHLYFYWYRQILGQKVEFLVSFYNNEISEKSEIFDDQFSVERPDGSNFTLKIRSTKLEDSAMYFCASSEWSDNSPLHFGNGTRLTVT.

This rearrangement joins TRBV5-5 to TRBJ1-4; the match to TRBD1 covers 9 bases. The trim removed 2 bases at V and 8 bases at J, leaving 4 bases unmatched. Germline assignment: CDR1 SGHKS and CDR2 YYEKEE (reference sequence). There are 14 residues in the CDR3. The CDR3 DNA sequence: TGTGCCAGCAGCTTCGGGACAGGGCGCGAAAAACTGTTTTTT. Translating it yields CASSFGTGREKLFF.

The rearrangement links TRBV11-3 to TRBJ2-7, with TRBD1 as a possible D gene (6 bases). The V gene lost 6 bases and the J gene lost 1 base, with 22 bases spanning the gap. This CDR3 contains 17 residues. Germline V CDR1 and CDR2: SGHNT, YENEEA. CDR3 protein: CASSPIAGTRISYEQYF. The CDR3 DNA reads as TGTGCCAGCAGTCCGATTGCCGGGACAAGAATTTCCTACGAGCAGTACTTC. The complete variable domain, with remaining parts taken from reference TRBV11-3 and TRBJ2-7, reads EAGVVQSPRYKIIEKKQPVAFWCNPISGHNTLYWYLQNLGQGPELLIRYENEEAVDDSQLPKDRFSAERLKGVDSTLKIQPAELGDSAVYLCASSPIAGTRISYEQYFGPGTRLTVT.

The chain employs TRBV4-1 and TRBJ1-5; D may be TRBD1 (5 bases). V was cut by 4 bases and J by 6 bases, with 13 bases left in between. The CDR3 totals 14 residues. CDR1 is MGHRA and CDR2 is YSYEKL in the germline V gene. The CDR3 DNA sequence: TGCGCCAGCAGCCGCGACAGCAGCGCTCAGCCCCAGCATTTT. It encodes CASSRDSSAQPQHF.

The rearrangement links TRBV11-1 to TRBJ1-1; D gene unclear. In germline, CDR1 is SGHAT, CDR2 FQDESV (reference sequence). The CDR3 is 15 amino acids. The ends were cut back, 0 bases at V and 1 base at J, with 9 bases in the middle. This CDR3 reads CASSLAGLPNTEAFF. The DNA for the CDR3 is TGTGCCAGCAGCTTAGCAGGACTGCCGAACACTGAAGCTTTCTTT.

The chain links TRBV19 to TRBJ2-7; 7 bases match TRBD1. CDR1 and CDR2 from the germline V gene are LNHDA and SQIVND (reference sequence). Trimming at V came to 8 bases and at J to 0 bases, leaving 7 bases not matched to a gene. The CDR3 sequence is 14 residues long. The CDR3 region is CASQYRGSSYEQYF. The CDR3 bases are TGTGCCAGTCAGTACAGGGGAAGCTCCTACGAGCAGTACTTC.

The CDR3 reads CASSPQGRLDTEAFF. The CDR3 DNA reads TGTGCCAGCTCACCACAAGGGAGGTTGGACACTGAAGCTTTCTTT. The chain joins TRBV18 to TRBJ1-1; D is uncertain. Germline lookup yields CDR1 KGHSH and CDR2 LQKENI. V gave up 1 base and J gave up 3 bases, with 12 bases separating them. This CDR3 has 15 amino acids.

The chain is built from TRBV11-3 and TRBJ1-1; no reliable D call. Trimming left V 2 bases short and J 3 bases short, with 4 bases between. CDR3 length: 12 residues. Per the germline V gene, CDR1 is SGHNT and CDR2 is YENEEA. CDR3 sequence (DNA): TGTGCCAGCAGCTTAACTCACACTGAAGCTTTCTTT. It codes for CASSLTHTEAFF.

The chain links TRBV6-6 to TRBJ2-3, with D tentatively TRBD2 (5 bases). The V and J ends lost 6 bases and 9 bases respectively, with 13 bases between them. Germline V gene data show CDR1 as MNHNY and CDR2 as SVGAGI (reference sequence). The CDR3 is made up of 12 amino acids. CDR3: CASSTYTGTQYF. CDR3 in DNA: TGTGCCAGCAGCACCTATACGGGAACGCAGTATTTT.

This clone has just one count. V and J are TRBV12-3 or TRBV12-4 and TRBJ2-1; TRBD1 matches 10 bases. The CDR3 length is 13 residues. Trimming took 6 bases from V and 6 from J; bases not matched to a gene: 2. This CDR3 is CASRGTGVNEQFF. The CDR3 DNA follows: TGTGCCAGCAGGGGGACAGGGGTCAATGAGCAGTTCTTC.

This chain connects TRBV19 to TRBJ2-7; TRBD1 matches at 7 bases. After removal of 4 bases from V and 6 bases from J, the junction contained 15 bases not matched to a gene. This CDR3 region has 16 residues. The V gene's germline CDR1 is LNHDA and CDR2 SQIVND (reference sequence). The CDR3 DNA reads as TGTGCCAGTAGTACTATCCGGGACAGATCCAGGGGCGAGCAGTACTTC. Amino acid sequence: CASSTIRDRSRGEQYF. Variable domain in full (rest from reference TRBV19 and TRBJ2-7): DGGITQSPKYLFRKEGQNVTLSCEQNLNHDAMYWYRQDPGQGLRLIYYSQIVNDFQKGDIAEGYSVSREKKESFPLTVTSAQKNPTAFYLCASSTIRDRSRGEQYFGPGTRLTVT.